The 20 T cell receptor beta chains in this list originate from one sample, sequenced in a study of blood T cell repertoires in COVID-19. Repertoires were generated with immunoSEQ multiplex PCR, while TCRdb's copy carries only in-frame clones and drops some. The sample lists about 200,000 clones; about 93% were seen once. Specimen: peripheral blood. The receptors stem from a man aged 55 to 69 with COVID-19, enrolled during active disease.

This chain uses TRBV7-2 with TRBJ2-2; no clear D. Germline V gene lookup returns CDR1 SGHTA and CDR2 FQGNSA. This CDR3 spans 17 amino acids. V dropped 1 base and J dropped 4 bases, with 16 bases sitting between them. CDR3 in amino acids: CASSLGLLPQPTGELFF. CDR3 coding DNA: TGTGCCAGCAGCTTAGGACTCTTACCTCAACCCACCGGGGAGCTGTTTTTT. The entire variable domain, with the rest obtained from reference TRBV7-2 and TRBJ2-2, is as follows: GAGVSQSPSNKVTEKGKDVELRCDPISGHTALYWYRQSLGQGLEFLIYFQGNSAPDKSGLPSDRFSAERTGGSVSTLTIQRTQQEDSAVYLCASSLGLLPQPTGELFFGEGSRLTVL.

This clone was seen only a few times. The V call is TRBV9, the J call TRBJ2-2; possible D gene TRBD2, 6 bases. Germline values: CDR1 SGDLS, CDR2 YYNGEE. CDR3 length equals 15 residues. V dropped 4 bases and J dropped 4 bases, with 14 bases sitting between them. The chain's CDR3 is CASSPQVGGTGELFF. The CDR3 nucleotides are TGTGCCAGCAGCCCTCAGGTCGGGGGCACCGGGGAGCTGTTTTTT.

The chain links TRBV11-2 to TRBJ1-2; tentatively, D is TRBD1 (6 bases). Germline CDR1 SGHAT, CDR2 FQNNGV. This CDR3 is 16 amino acids long. Trimming shortened V by 4 bases and J by 4 bases, and 19 bases separated the two germline ends. The CDR3 DNA sequence: TGTGCCAGCAGCTCAGGACCGGGACATTTCTCCTATGGCTACACCTTC. Encoded protein: CASSSGPGHFSYGYTF.

This chain links TRBV30 with TRBJ1-2; D may be TRBD1 (6 bases). V was clipped by 3 bases and J by 8 bases, with 13 bases between them. Per the germline V gene, CDR1 is GTSNPN and CDR2 is SVGIG (reference sequence). This CDR3 region has 12 residues. In DNA, the CDR3 is TGTGCCTGGAGACAGGGCCCCTCGGGCTACACCTTC. As protein: CAWRQGPSGYTF.

The rearrangement uses TRBV7-6 and TRBJ2-7; TRBD1 agrees at 12 bases. V trimming: 5 bases; J trimming: 0 bases; junction bases outside the gene matches: 11. Germline V lookup: CDR1 SGHVS, CDR2 FNYEAQ. The CDR3 runs to 18 residues. The CDR3 sequence is CASSPGTGGLHVSYEQYF. DNA for the CDR3: TGTGCCAGCAGCCCTGGGACAGGGGGCCTACATGTCTCCTACGAGCAGTACTTC.

The V and J genes are TRBV18 and TRBJ1-2, with TRBD1 matching 7 bases. Looked up from germline, CDR1 is KGHSH and CDR2 is LQKENI. The CDR3 has 14 residues. The V and J ends lost 2 bases and 2 bases, in that order; junction bases with no gene match: 2. CDR3 DNA: TGTGCCAGCTCACCAGGGACAGCCAACTATGGCTACACCTTC. This encodes CASSPGTANYGYTF.

This clone has a single count. CDR3 DNA sequence: TGCGCCAGCAGCCAAGATGGGGGCTACTACAATGAGCAGTTCTTC. Translating gives CASSQDGGYYNEQFF. V and J are TRBV4-1 and TRBJ2-1; TRBD1 is a possible D gene (6 bases). This CDR3 is 15 amino acids long. V was clipped by 0 bases and J by 3 bases, with 9 bases between them. Per the germline V gene, CDR1 is MGHRA and CDR2 is YSYEKL.

The chain uses TRBV29-1 and TRBJ1-2; TRBD1 is a possible D gene (5 bases). The germline gives CDR1 SQVTM, CDR2 ANQGSEA. This CDR3 comprises 13 residues. The ends were cut back, 6 bases at V and 8 bases at J, with 19 bases in the middle. CDR3 nucleotide sequence: TGCAGCGTAACCGGGGGTTCCCTTGGGGGCTACACCTTC. Amino acids: CSVTGGSLGGYTF.

The J gene is TRBJ2-1, the V gene TRBV14, with 7 bases aligning to TRBD1. V shed 4 bases, J shed 5 bases, and the junction held 5 bases outside the gene matches. This CDR3 comprises 14 residues. From germline, CDR1 is SGHDN and CDR2 FVKESK. CDR3 residues: CASSPRTGNNEQFF. DNA for the CDR3: TGTGCCAGCAGCCCCCGGACAGGAAACAATGAGCAGTTCTTC.

The V gene is TRBV18, the J gene TRBJ2-7; 9 bases line up with TRBD1. Germline CDR1 reads KGHSH; CDR2 reads LQKENI. The CDR3 covers 16 residues. J was trimmed by 2 bases and V by 2 bases; bases with no gene match: 7. The CDR3 DNA reads as TGTGCCAGCTCACCAAACCGGGACAGGGAAACCTACGAGCAGTACTTC. It yields the protein CASSPNRDRETYEQYF.

The rearrangement uses TRBV5-1 and TRBJ2-7; weak D call: TRBD1 (6 bases). Trimming took off 3 bases at V and 4 bases at J, with 8 bases between the two ends. Germline V gene lookup returns CDR1 SGHRS and CDR2 YFSETQ. This CDR3 is 12 amino acids long. As DNA, the CDR3 is TGCGCCAGCAGCTGGGACACATACGAGCAGTACTTC. This sequence encodes CASSWDTYEQYF.

The rearrangement links TRBV4-2 to TRBJ1-6; D remains ambiguous. This CDR3 is built from 15 residues. Per germline, CDR1 LGHNA and CDR2 YNFKEQ. With 0 bases removed from V and 10 bases from J, the gap between germline ends came to 13 bases. CDR3 nucleotide sequence: TGTGCCAGCAGCCAAGATGGGTTCTCGGGATCACCCCTCCACTTT. It is translated as CASSQDGFSGSPLHF.

The gene calls are TRBV6-5 and TRBJ1-2; 8 positions match TRBD1. V lost 6 bases and J lost 8; bases outside the gene matches: 8. Germline CDR1 MNHEY, CDR2 SVGAGI. The CDR3 loop spans 13 amino acids. In DNA, the CDR3 is TGTGCCAGCAGCCCCGGGACAGGTTACGGCTACACCTTC. Translation: CASSPGTGYGYTF.

The chain uses TRBV19 and TRBJ2-7; D unresolved. This CDR3 region has 13 residues. Germline V gene sequence: CDR1 LNHDA, CDR2 SQIVND (reference sequence). The V and J ends lost 1 base and 6 bases respectively, with 10 bases between them. The CDR3 nucleotides read TGTGCCAGTAGTATAGTAATACGGTCCGAGCAGTACTTC. This sequence encodes CASSIVIRSEQYF.

The chain employs TRBV5-1 and TRBJ2-3, with 8 bases that match TRBD2. The CDR3 consists of 15 residues. CDR1 is SGHRS, CDR2 YFSETQ, per germline. V shed 0 bases and J 4 bases; nucleotides not matched to a gene: 4. The CDR3 protein is CASSLGGAGADTQYF. The CDR3 nucleotides are TGCGCCAGCAGCTTGGGAGGAGCGGGGGCAGATACGCAGTATTTT.

The rearrangement links TRBV14 to TRBJ2-4; D is uncertain. The germline V and J ends were trimmed by 3 bases and 2 bases, with 11 bases remaining between them. This CDR3 contains 15 residues. The germline V gene has CDR1 SGHDN and CDR2 FVKESK. CDR3 coding DNA: TGTGCCAGCAGCCAGGGCCTCGGTACCAAAAACATTCAGTACTTC. Translated, it gives CASSQGLGTKNIQYF.

The genes are TRBV5-6 and TRBJ1-6; a weak D match, TRBD1 (6 bases). Germline CDR1 reads SGHDT; CDR2 reads YYEEEE. The length of the CDR3 is 16 residues. V was clipped by 2 bases and J by 0 bases, with 9 bases between them. The CDR3 bases are TGTGCCAGCAGCTTTCAGGGGAGCTCCTATAATTCACCCCTCCACTTT. Encoded protein: CASSFQGSSYNSPLHF.

The rearrangement links TRBV4-3 to TRBJ2-7; 10 bases agree with TRBD1. J was trimmed by 5 bases and V by 4 bases; bases with no gene match: 8. Germline V lookup: CDR1 LGHNA, CDR2 YSLEER. This CDR3 comprises 15 residues. The CDR3 nucleotides are TGCGCCAGCAGCCTCGACAGGGGGCAAATCAACGAGCAGTACTTC. Its protein product is CASSLDRGQINEQYF.

V and J are TRBV28 and TRBJ2-1; 10 nucleotides agree with TRBD1. From germline, CDR1 is MDHEN and CDR2 SYDVKM. The CDR3 covers 17 residues. V lost 3 bases, J lost 5 bases, and 10 bases stayed unmatched. The CDR3, as DNA: TGTGCCAGCAGTTTCCCCCTCCGGGACAGGGGTAACAATGAGCAGTTCTTC. Its translation: CASSFPLRDRGNNEQFF.

V is TRBV28 and J is TRBJ2-4, with TRBD2 matching over 14 bases. This CDR3 is built from 18 residues. V trimming: 1 base; J trimming: 3 bases; junction bases outside the gene matches: 5. CDR1 and CDR2 from the germline V gene are MDHEN and SYDVKM. The DNA for the CDR3 is TGTGCCAGCAGTTTATTCGGACTAGCGGGGGGAGTCAAAAACATTCAGTACTTC. Translation: CASSLFGLAGGVKNIQYF.